A single sample gave rise to the 18 T cell receptor beta chains below, sequenced in a study of T cell repertoires in aging, cancer and after chemotherapy. TCR beta rearrangements were amplified from peripheral blood genomic DNA. Multiplex touch-down PCR with TRB-A/B primers amplified rearranged V-D-J TRB sequences. MiXCR was run by TCRdb on the multiplex PCR reads, yielding one entry per CDR3 protein. The table shows under 2,500 distinct CDR3 sequences, with roughly 25% occurring only once. The material sequenced was blood. The receptor set was obtained from a human donor with a solid tumor.

Notes on this clonotype: Sequence at one end of the junction differs from germline and may be a read error. The J gene is TRBJ1-6, the V gene TRBV19; no clear D. Germline-derived CDR1 and CDR2 are LNHDA and SQIVND (reference sequence). This CDR3 is built from 13 residues. The CDR3 DNA sequence: TGTTCCAGTATGGGTAGCCTCAATTCACCCCTCCACTTT. Residues: CSSMGSLNSPLHF.

The chain joins TRBV5-4 to TRBJ2-1; TRBD1 matches at 8 bases. The CDR3 has 15 amino acids. Per germline, CDR1 SGHNT and CDR2 YYREEE (reference sequence). Trimming took 3 bases from V and 11 from J; bases not matched to a gene: 13. CDR3 in DNA: TGTGCCAGCAGCTCCCGACAGGGGCTGGTGAATAAGCAGTTCTTC. Translating it yields CASSSRQGLVNKQFF.

By sample share, this clonotype is medium-sized. The chain uses TRBV7-2 and TRBJ2-4, with TRBD1 matching 7 bases. Germline V lookup: CDR1 SGHTA, CDR2 FQGNSA. V shed 0 bases and J 7 bases; nucleotides not matched to a gene: 9. This CDR3 comprises 16 residues. The DNA of the CDR3 is TGTGCCAGCAGCTTAGCCTCGACAGGGCGGAGGAACATTCAGTACTTC. It specifies CASSLASTGRRNIQYF. The full variable domain, with the rest looked up from reference TRBV7-2 and TRBJ2-4, is GAGVSQSPSNKVTEKGKDVELRCDPISGHTALYWYRQSLGQGLEFLIYFQGNSAPDKSGLPSDRFSAERTGGSVSTLTIQRTQQEDSAVYLCASSLASTGRRNIQYFGAGTRLSVL.

The V and J genes are TRBV7-2 and TRBJ2-7; D perhaps matches TRBD1 (6 bases). Trimming removed 5 bases at V and 5 bases at J, with 16 bases between. CDR1 SGHTA and CDR2 FQGNSA come from the germline V gene. The CDR3 is 14 amino acids. CDR3 in amino acids: CASSQGHRTDEQYF. CDR3 nucleotides: TGTGCCAGCAGCCAGGGACACCGGACGGACGAGCAGTACTTC. Supplemented by reference TRBV7-2 and TRBJ2-7, the full variable domain reads GAGVSQSPSNKVTEKGKDVELRCDPISGHTALYWYRQSLGQGLEFLIYFQGNSAPDKSGLPSDRFSAERTGGSVSTLTIQRTQQEDSAVYLCASSQGHRTDEQYFGPGTRLTVT.

This clonotype is hyperexpanded by share. The V call is TRBV7-9, the J call TRBJ1-1, with D possibly being TRBD1 (6 bases). The V gene's germline CDR1 is SEHNR and CDR2 FQNEAQ (reference sequence). This CDR3 is built from 14 residues. V lost 6 bases, J lost 6 bases, and 17 bases lay in between. The chain's CDR3 is CASRATGRGPEAFF. CDR3 nucleotides: TGTGCCAGCAGGGCCACGGGCAGGGGACCTGAAGCTTTCTTT.

In its sample, this clonotype ranks as large. This chain links TRBV20-1 with TRBJ1-2; no reliable D call. The CDR3 has 11 amino acids. Germline loops: CDR1 DFQATT, CDR2 SNEGSKA (reference sequence). Trimming shortened V by 3 bases and J by 6 bases, and 8 bases separated the two germline ends. Here the CDR3 DNA reads TGCAGTGCTAGCGGCGGCAATGGCTACACCTTC. This translates into CSASGGNGYTF.

This clonotype has just a few counts. V and J are TRBV12-3 or TRBV12-4 and TRBJ2-7; 10 positions match TRBD1. The CDR3 is 14 amino acids. The ends lost 3 bases at V and 3 bases at J; junction bases unmatched: 2. The CDR3 DNA follows: TGTGCCAGCAGTTTGGGGGACAGGGGCTACGAGCAGTACTTC. Translating gives CASSLGDRGYEQYF.

This clonotype was observed a few times. The rearrangement joins TRBV20-1 to TRBJ1-3; no firm D call. CDR1 and CDR2 (germline): DFQATT, SNEGSKA (reference sequence). The germline V and J ends were trimmed by 5 bases and 0 bases, with 11 bases remaining between them. This CDR3 contains 14 residues. The DNA of the CDR3 is TGCAGTGCTCCAGACATTTACTCTGGAAACACCATATATTTT. Translation gives CSAPDIYSGNTIYF.

This clonotype has a handful of counts. V is TRBV6-1 and J is TRBJ1-5; 10 bases line up with TRBD1. CDR1 is MNHNS and CDR2 is SASEGT in the germline V gene. V dropped 6 bases and J dropped 3; count of bases not matched to a gene: 11. The CDR3 is made up of 17 amino acids. Here the CDR3 reads CASRQNVGTGDNQPQHF. The CDR3 DNA follows: TGTGCCAGCAGACAAAATGTAGGGACAGGGGACAATCAGCCCCAGCATTTT.

This clonotype showed up just a few times. The chain links TRBV5-4 to TRBJ1-2, with D possibly matching TRBD1 (6 bases). V was clipped by 4 bases and J by 7 bases, with 17 bases between them. Germline V gene sequence: CDR1 SGHNT, CDR2 YYREEE (reference sequence). This CDR3 contains 14 residues. In DNA, the CDR3 is TGTGCCAGCAGCGGCTCAACAGGGAAGGGTGGCTACACCTTC. Amino acids: CASSGSTGKGGYTF.

This clonotype showed up just a few times. The chain has TRBV19 and TRBJ1-5; D is unclear. Germline assignment: CDR1 LNHDA and CDR2 SQIVND (reference sequence). The CDR3 is 14 amino acids. V lost 9 bases and J lost 4, with 16 bases in between. CDR3 DNA: TGTGCCAGCACCCCGGCCAGGCCAAATCAGCCCCAGCATTTT. Its translation: CASTPARPNQPQHF. Looking up the rest from reference TRBV19 and TRBJ1-5 gives the full variable domain: DGGITQSPKYLFRKEGQNVTLSCEQNLNHDAMYWYRQDPGQGLRLIYYSQIVNDFQKGDIAEGYSVSREKKESFPLTVTSAQKNPTAFYLCASTPARPNQPQHFGDGTRLSIL.

The rearrangement links TRBV11-2 to TRBJ2-3; 8 bases match TRBD2. This CDR3 spans 16 amino acids. V lost 5 bases and J lost 2; bases outside the gene matches: 9. Germline CDR1 SGHAT, CDR2 FQNNGV. The CDR3 is CASSPQAGGATDTQYF. The CDR3 DNA is TGTGCCAGCAGCCCCCAGGCGGGGGGCGCCACAGATACGCAGTATTTT.

The chain is built from TRBV5-4 and TRBJ1-5, with D possibly matching TRBD1 (6 bases). This CDR3 has 14 amino acids. Trimming shortened V by 4 bases and J by 2 bases, and 10 bases separated the two germline ends. Germline V lookup: CDR1 SGHNT, CDR2 YYREEE (reference sequence). The CDR3 protein is CASSRGLGNQPQHF. The CDR3 DNA reads as TGTGCCAGCAGCAGGGGGTTAGGCAATCAGCCCCAGCATTTT.

This clonotype is medium-sized by share. The chain links TRBV11-2 to TRBJ1-2; TRBD1 matches 9 bases. This CDR3 has 15 residues. Germline V gene lookup returns CDR1 SGHAT and CDR2 FQNNGV. The ends lost 3 bases at V and 4 bases at J; junction bases unmatched: 6. The CDR3 bases are TGTGCCAGCAGCTTGACCGGGACAGGGATCTATGGCTACACCTTC. This encodes CASSLTGTGIYGYTF.

This clonotype was seen only a few times. The V call is TRBV6-5, the J call TRBJ2-7, with D possibly TRBD1 on 6 matching bases. Germline V gives CDR1 MNHEY, CDR2 SVGAGI. The CDR3 spans 15 residues. Trimming left V 5 bases short and J 2 bases short, with 16 bases between. CDR3 nucleotides: TGTGCCAGCAGTGATTTGGCAGGGGCCACCTACGAGCAGTACTTC. This translates into CASSDLAGATYEQYF.

This clonotype is classed as large. The chain couples TRBV29-1 to TRBJ1-2, with TRBD1 as a possible D gene (5 bases). The V gene's germline CDR1 is SQVTM and CDR2 ANQGSEA. V was shortened by 6 bases and J by 8 bases, with 16 bases between the two germline ends. This CDR3 region has 12 residues. The CDR3 loop reads CSVAWGEWGYTF. The CDR3 DNA sequence: TGCAGCGTGGCGTGGGGGGAATGGGGCTACACCTTC.

This clonotype was seen a single time. V usage is TRBV28 and J usage is TRBJ2-7; D not certain. The ends were cut back, 5 bases at V and 4 bases at J, with 12 bases in the middle. The CDR3 consists of 13 residues. Germline V lookup: CDR1 MDHEN, CDR2 SYDVKM. The CDR3, as DNA: TGTGCCAGCAGTGTTGGCAGAGTGTACGAGCAGTACTTC. It yields the protein CASSVGRVYEQYF.

Details on this clonotype: With a much larger clone just one base away, this may be a read error. The chain joins TRBV6-5 to TRBJ2-7; D not certain. The CDR3 has 15 amino acids. From germline, CDR1 is MNHEY and CDR2 SVGAGI. Trimming removed 6 bases from V and 0 bases from J, with 15 bases in between. CDR3 loop: CASSKGRPSSYEQYF. In DNA, the CDR3 is TGTGCCAGCAGCAAGGGCAGGCCGAGCTCCTACGAGCAGTACTTC.